This T cell receptor beta chain emerged from a study of regulatory T cells in long-lasting Graves disease. The germline V and J ends were trimmed by 5 bases and 1 base, with 21 bases remaining between them. The CDR3 runs 18 residues. Per the germline V gene, CDR1 is MGHDK and CDR2 is SYGVNS. Remarks on this clonotype: The target antigen is unknown.

Sequencing libraries for TCR beta were prepared with iRepertoire HTBI primers and Arm-PCR of CDR3 regions. In TCRdb, the multiplex PCR reads were re-called with MiXCR into one record per CDR3 protein. The sample has fewer than 350,000 distinct CDR3 sequences; 15% to 20% are singletons. Study observations and caveats: Sample size was small, which may have lowered accuracy. What was studied was peripheral blood only, and not thyroid tissue.

Time point reported: newly diagnosed GD, antithyroid drugs for less than 3 months. Making the TCR library involved RNA that had been extracted from PBMCs. This receptor was obtained from a female donor with Graves disease. This rearrangement joins TRBV25-1 to TRBJ1-5, with TRBD1 as a possible D gene (5 bases). The sample here was peripheral blood mononuclear cells (PBMCs), taken at new diagnosis, from a patient treated with antithyroid drugs. CDR3 protein: CASSSRDSCKGSNQPQHF. The CDR3, as DNA: TGTGCCAGCAGTAGCCGGGACTCCTGTAAGGGGAGCAATCAGCCCCAGCATTTT.